This T cell receptor (beta chain) was found in a study of shared clonotypes between healthy human individuals. Regarding the study as a whole: Between a few donors, naive CD4 clonotypes were shared at a level of around 4.9%.

Germline CDR1 and CDR2: SGDLS and YYNGEE. V lost 0 bases to trimming and J lost 3 bases, with 10 bases between them. This CDR3 has 14 residues. The assay was immunoSEQ multiplex PCR, and TCRdb's table has in-frame clones only and misses some. The profile shows approximately 2,000,000 clones, roughly 95% of them singletons. A word on this clone: Its antigen is not identified. At the DNA level, this CDR3 is encoded by other sequences in the same sample as well.

CD8 cells regarded as naive lacked CD45RO, were positively chosen for CCR7, and omitted terminally differentiated effector memory CD45RA+ cells. Input material: naive CD8+ T cells from PBMCs. The chain joins TRBV9 to TRBJ2-7; unclear D gene. This receptor was identified in a man aged 18 to 29 in good health. Some clones in this sample may be carry-over from other donors' samples. The CDR3 DNA sequence: TGTGCCAGCAGCGTAGGGTCAGGAAACTACGAGCAGTACTTC. It encodes CASSVGSGNYEQYF.